This T cell receptor (beta chain) was sequenced for a study of control samples from healthy donors and cancer patients. Clones were sequenced by immunoSEQ multiplex PCR, and TCRdb holds only the in-frame ones, with some missing. The sample lists 65,000 to 85,000 clones, around 90% occurring once. Trimming removed 4 bases from V and 1 base from J; junction bases left unmatched: 6. Germline CDR1 reads MDHEN; CDR2 reads SYDVKM. The CDR3 spans 16 residues. V and J are TRBV28 and TRBJ2-3; 9 nucleotides agree with TRBD2. Sequencing was performed on PBMCs. This clonotype was sampled from a woman between 50 and 59 years old with colorectal cancer. The CDR3 here is CASSSAGLAGTDTQYF. In nucleotides, the CDR3 is TGTGCCAGCAGTTCAGCGGGACTAGCTGGCACAGATACGCAGTATTTT.